These T cell receptor beta chains were read from a single sample in a study of blood T cell repertoires in COVID-19. Repertoires were generated with immunoSEQ multiplex PCR, while TCRdb's copy carries only in-frame clones and drops some. The sample yields 250,000 to 400,000 clones, about nine tenths seen once. Sequencing was done on a sample of peripheral blood. These receptor sequences come from a woman in her twenties or thirties with COVID-19, enrolled during active disease. CDR3s include the opening cysteine and the closing phenylalanine or tryptophan. The order of the fields is CDR3 protein, CDR3 DNA, V gene, J gene, D gene, clone size. D genes are given only for firm matches. The size entry is marked missing in some rows and otherwise reads once, few, many or a size class.

CDR3: CASSPLVAATGNTIYF; DNA: TGTGCCAGCAGCCCGCTAGTGGCGGCGACTGGAAACACCATATATTTT; V: TRBV11-2; J: TRBJ1-3; D: NA; size: once
CDR3: CASSLLLDHEQYF; DNA: TGTGCCAGCAGCTTATTACTAGATCACGAGCAGTACTTC; V: TRBV5-8; J: TRBJ2-7; D: NA; size: NA
CDR3: CASSQDPEVYGYTF; DNA: TGTGCCAGCAGCCAAGACCCGGAGGTCTATGGCTACACCTTC; V: TRBV7-2; J: TRBJ1-2; D: NA; size: once
CDR3: CASSSYDTSTNYGYTF; DNA: TGTGCCAGCAGTTCCTATGACACTTCAACTAACTATGGCTACACCTTC; V: TRBV28; J: TRBJ1-2; D: NA; size: NA
CDR3: CASSLGQGSGANVLTF; DNA: TGCGCCAGCAGCCTCGGACAGGGTTCTGGGGCCAACGTCCTGACTTTC; V: TRBV4-1; J: TRBJ2-6; D: TRBD1; size: NA
CDR3: CASSLGDNNQPQHF; DNA: TGTGCCAGCAGTTTGGGGGACAACAATCAGCCCCAGCATTTT; V: TRBV28; J: TRBJ1-5; D: NA; size: once
CDR3: CASGLGTGIGETQYF; DNA: TGTGCTAGTGGTTTGGGGACGGGGATTGGGGAGACCCAGTACTTC; V: TRBV12-5; J: TRBJ2-5; D: NA; size: NA
CDR3: CASSPGQGAYEQYF; DNA: TGCGCCAGCAGCCCGGGACAGGGAGCCTACGAGCAGTACTTC; V: TRBV23-1; J: TRBJ2-7; D: TRBD1; size: NA
CDR3: CASSFGGRGQPQHF; DNA: TGTGCCAGCAGTTTCGGGGGGCGCGGACAGCCCCAGCATTTT; V: TRBV27; J: TRBJ1-5; D: NA; size: NA
CDR3: CAWSRLPGTLNQPQHF; DNA: TGTGCCTGGAGTAGGCTACCCGGGACACTTAATCAGCCCCAGCATTTT; V: TRBV30; J: TRBJ1-5; D: NA; size: NA
CDR3: CATSDFPRGLGYTEAFF; DNA: TGTGCCACCAGTGATTTCCCCAGAGGGCTAGGGTACACTGAAGCTTTCTTT; V: TRBV24-1; J: TRBJ1-1; D: NA; size: NA
CDR3: CASSVEAGTLPYNEQFF; DNA: TGTGCCAGCAGCGTCGAAGCGGGAACCCTCCCCTACAATGAGCAGTTCTTC; V: TRBV7-3; J: TRBJ2-1; D: TRBD2; size: few
CDR3: CASSPPRTGPDTQYF; DNA: TGTGCCAGCAGTCCCCCGCGGACAGGGCCAGATACGCAGTATTTT; V: TRBV28; J: TRBJ2-3; D: TRBD1; size: NA
CDR3: CASTLSGKYQETQYF; DNA: TGTGCCAGCACCCTTTCCGGGAAGTACCAAGAGACCCAGTACTTC; V: TRBV11-2; J: TRBJ2-5; D: NA; size: NA
CDR3: CASSLDRGDTQYF; DNA: TGTGCCAGCAGCTTAGACAGGGGAGATACGCAGTATTTT; V: TRBV7-9; J: TRBJ2-3; D: TRBD1; size: NA
CDR3: CASSLTSDRFYGYTF; DNA: TGTGCCAGCAGCTTAACATCCGACAGGTTCTATGGCTACACCTTC; V: TRBV7-8; J: TRBJ1-2; D: NA; size: NA
CDR3: CASRRTLNTEAFF; DNA: TGTGCCAGCAGAAGGACATTGAACACTGAAGCTTTCTTT; V: TRBV6-5; J: TRBJ1-1; D: NA; size: NA
CDR3: CASSSGQGFGANEKLFF; DNA: TGTGCCAGTAGTTCCGGACAGGGATTTGGGGCTAATGAAAAACTGTTTTTT; V: TRBV19; J: TRBJ1-4; D: TRBD1; size: NA
CDR3: CASRFGTGGLLSGYTF; DNA: TGTGCCAGCAGGTTTGGGACAGGGGGCCTTTTGAGTGGCTACACCTTC; V: TRBV13; J: TRBJ1-2; D: TRBD1; size: NA
CDR3: CASSPGRHTTNEKLFF; DNA: TGTGCCAGCAGTCCTGGGAGGCACACAACTAATGAAAAACTGTTTTTT; V: TRBV28; J: TRBJ1-4; D: NA; size: NA
CDR3: CASQGQGAGELFF; DNA: TGTGCCAGTCAAGGACAGGGCGCCGGGGAGCTGTTTTTT; V: TRBV6-5; J: TRBJ2-2; D: TRBD1; size: NA
CDR3: CASSLGQGAVNEQFF; DNA: TGCGCCAGCAGCTTGGGACAGGGGGCCGTAAATGAGCAGTTCTTC; V: TRBV5-1; J: TRBJ2-1; D: TRBD1; size: NA
CDR3: CASSKEEADSNQPQHF; DNA: TGTGCCAGTAGTAAAGAGGAGGCAGATAGCAATCAGCCCCAGCATTTT; V: TRBV19; J: TRBJ1-5; D: NA; size: NA
CDR3: CASSSWTDLSATNEKLFF; DNA: TGTGCCAGCAGCTCCTGGACAGACCTAAGTGCAACTAATGAAAAACTGTTTTTT; V: TRBV7-9; J: TRBJ1-4; D: NA; size: once